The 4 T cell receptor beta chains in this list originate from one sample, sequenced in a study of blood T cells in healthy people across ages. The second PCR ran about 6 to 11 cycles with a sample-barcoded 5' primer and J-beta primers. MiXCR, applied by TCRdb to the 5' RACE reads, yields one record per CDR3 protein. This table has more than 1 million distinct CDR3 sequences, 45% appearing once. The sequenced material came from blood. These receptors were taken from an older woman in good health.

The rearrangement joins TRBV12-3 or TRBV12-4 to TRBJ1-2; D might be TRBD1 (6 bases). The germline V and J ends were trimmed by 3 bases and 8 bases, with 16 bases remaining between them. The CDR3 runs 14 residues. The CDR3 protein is CASSFTTGILGYTF. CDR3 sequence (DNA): TGTGCCAGCAGTTTTACTACAGGGATTTTGGGCTACACCTTC.

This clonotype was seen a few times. The CDR3 loop reads CASSRLSGSGNYEQYF. The CDR3 bases are TGTGCCAGCAGCCGCCTGAGCGGGAGTGGGAACTACGAGCAGTACTTC. The chain is built from TRBV2 and TRBJ2-7; 8 bases align to TRBD2. The CDR3 has 16 amino acids. CDR1 SNHLY and CDR2 FYNNEI come from the germline V gene. With V trimmed by 6 bases and J by 3 bases, 13 bases remained unmatched. Full variable domain (rest looked up from reference TRBV2 and TRBJ2-7): EPEVTQTPSHQVTQMGQEVILRCVPISNHLYFYWYRQILGQKVEFLVSFYNNEISEKSEIFDDQFSVERPDGSNFTLKIRSTKLEDSAMYFCASSRLSGSGNYEQYFGPGTRLTVT.

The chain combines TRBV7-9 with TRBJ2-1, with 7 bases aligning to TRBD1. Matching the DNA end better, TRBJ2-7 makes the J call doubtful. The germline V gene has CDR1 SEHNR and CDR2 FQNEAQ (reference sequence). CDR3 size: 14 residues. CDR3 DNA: TGTGCCAGCAGGAGGACAGGCCTCTACAATGAGCAGTACTTC. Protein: CASRRTGLYNEQYF.

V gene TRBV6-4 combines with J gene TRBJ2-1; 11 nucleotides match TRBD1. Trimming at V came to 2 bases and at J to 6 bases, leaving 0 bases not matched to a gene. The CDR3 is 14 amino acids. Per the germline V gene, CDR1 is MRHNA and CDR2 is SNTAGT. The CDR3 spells CASSDGTGGNEQFF. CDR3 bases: TGTGCCAGCAGTGACGGGACAGGGGGCAATGAGCAGTTCTTC.